A single sample gave rise to the 25 T cell receptor beta chains below, sequenced in a study of T cells in Graves' hyperthyroidism and ophthalmopathy. Template material for amplifying TCR beta CDR3 regions consisted of RNA transcripts. First-round RT-PCR targeting the TCR CDR3 was performed with the HTBI primer set. Each CDR3 protein gets one entry after TCRdb re-called the multiplex PCR reads with MiXCR. The profile covers roughly 530,000 distinct CDR3 sequences, with 15% to 20% appearing a single time and 17% taken by the ten largest. Sequencing input: blood. The receptors stem from a woman in her late teens or twenties with Graves' ophthalmopathy.

This clonotype was seen only a few times. J is TRBJ1-2 and V is TRBV7-9, with 7 bases identical to TRBD1. The CDR3 spans 16 residues. Trimming took 3 bases from V and 0 from J; bases not matched to a gene: 7. Germline CDR1 SEHNR, CDR2 FQNEAQ (reference sequence). CDR3 region: CASSLPRDRPNYGYTF. The DNA for the CDR3 is TGTGCCAGCAGCTTGCCAAGGGACAGACCTAACTATGGCTACACCTTC. Full variable domain (missing parts from reference TRBV7-9 and TRBJ1-2): DTGVSQNPRHKITKRGQNVTFRCDPISEHNRLYWYRQTLGQGPEFLTYFQNEAQLEKSRLLSDRFSAERPKGSFSTLEIQRTEQGDSAMYLCASSLPRDRPNYGYTFGSGTRLTVV.

Many counts were recorded for this clonotype. This chain links TRBV28 with TRBJ1-6; D gene uncertain. Trimming shortened V by 6 bases and J by 9 bases, and 15 bases separated the two germline ends. This CDR3 spans 14 amino acids. Per the germline V gene, CDR1 is MDHEN and CDR2 is SYDVKM. The CDR3 bases are TGTGCCAGCAGGCTATCCTCGGAGGTTTCACCCCTCCACTTT. Its translation: CASRLSSEVSPLHF.

The chain couples TRBV9 to TRBJ2-2, with 13 nucleotides matching TRBD2. Germline values: CDR1 SGDLS, CDR2 YYNGEE. The CDR3 has 19 amino acids. V lost 5 bases, J lost 1 base, and 11 bases stayed unmatched. The DNA for the CDR3 is TGTGCCAGCAGTGCCCCGACCGGGACTAGCGGGAAGAACACCGGGGAGCTGTTTTTT. Residues: CASSAPTGTSGKNTGELFF.

This chain connects TRBV6-2 or TRBV6-3 to TRBJ2-7; D not resolved. The CDR3 has 13 amino acids. Germline lookup yields CDR1 MNHEY and CDR2 SVGEGT. Deletions cut 2 bases from V and 1 base from J, with 6 bases between. The CDR3 DNA reads TGTGCCAGCAGTTACGAGTTTTCCTACGAGCAGTACTTC. As protein: CASSYEFSYEQYF.

This clonotype occurred many times. The chain carries TRBV7-2 and TRBJ2-5; the D gene is possibly TRBD2 (5 bases). V was clipped by 5 bases and J by 0 bases, with 10 bases between them. The germline gives CDR1 SGHTA, CDR2 FQGNSA. This CDR3 is 14 amino acids long. The CDR3 nucleotides read TGTGCCAGCAGCCTTACTAGGGACCAAGAGACCCAGTACTTC. Amino acid sequence: CASSLTRDQETQYF.

This clonotype was counted ten times or more. The chain employs TRBV30 and TRBJ2-5; 12 positions agree with TRBD2. Germline V lookup: CDR1 GTSNPN, CDR2 SVGIG (reference sequence). V was clipped by 0 bases and J by 5 bases; unmatched bases: 1. This CDR3 contains 14 residues. The CDR3 loop reads CAWSVLAGGETQYF. CDR3 DNA sequence: TGTGCCTGGAGTGTACTAGCGGGAGGCGAGACCCAGTACTTC.

This clonotype has at least ten counts. The chain uses TRBV11-2 and TRBJ2-3, with a tentative D call TRBD2 (6 bases). The germline V gene encodes CDR1 SGHAT and CDR2 FQNNGV. The CDR3 extends over 15 amino acids. V was shortened by 2 bases and J by 4 bases, with 13 bases between the two germline ends. The CDR3 nucleotides are TGTGCCAGCAGCTTACTGGGCGGGATCCCAGATACGCAGTATTTT. It yields the protein CASSLLGGIPDTQYF.

This clonotype was found many times. The chain recombines TRBV12-3 or TRBV12-4 with TRBJ2-1; no definite D call. V was shortened by 6 bases and J by 4 bases, with 10 bases between the two germline ends. There are 13 residues in the CDR3. CDR3 sequence: CASSPGAYNEQFF. The CDR3 region has the DNA TGTGCCAGCAGCCCGGGTGCTTACAATGAGCAGTTCTTC.

There are many counts of this clonotype. The J gene is TRBJ2-1, the V gene TRBV5-1, with TRBD1 identical over 7 bases. J gave up 6 bases and V 5 bases, and 8 bases lay outside the gene matches. Germline CDR1 SGHRS, CDR2 YFSETQ. The CDR3 has 14 residues. The CDR3 nucleotides read TGCGCCAGCAGTTGGGCAGGGGGTATCAATGAGCAGTTCTTC. Its translation: CASSWAGGINEQFF.

Note on this clonotype: A much bigger clone sits one base away, suggesting this may be a read error. The gene calls are TRBV30 and TRBJ2-7; D is unclear. The germline gives CDR1 GTSNPN, CDR2 SVGIG (reference sequence). CDR3 length: 15 residues. The CDR3 sequence: CAWSVQRTETYERYF. Here the CDR3 DNA reads TGTGCCTGGAGTGTACAACGGACGGAGACCTACGAGCGGTACTTC.

V is TRBV20-1 and J is TRBJ2-4; D gene unclear. Germline V gene sequence: CDR1 DFQATT, CDR2 SNEGSKA (reference sequence). There are 15 residues in the CDR3. Trimming left V 0 bases short and J 0 bases short, with 9 bases between. Here the CDR3 DNA reads TGCAGTGCTAGAGACCTCATCCTAGCCAAAAACATTCAGTACTTC. It specifies CSARDLILAKNIQYF.

The rearrangement links TRBV7-3 to TRBJ2-2, with 7 positions matching TRBD2. Per germline, CDR1 SGHTA and CDR2 FQGTGA. The V and J ends lost 2 bases and 1 base, in that order; junction bases with no gene match: 7. There are 17 residues in the CDR3. The chain's CDR3 is CASSLWREYRNTGELFF. The DNA of the CDR3 is TGTGCCAGCAGCTTATGGCGGGAGTACCGGAACACCGGGGAGCTGTTTTTT.

This clonotype appeared many times. The chain employs TRBV7-6 and TRBJ2-3; tentative D call: TRBD1 (5 bases). Germline assignment: CDR1 SGHVS and CDR2 FNYEAQ. The length of the CDR3 is 16 residues. The germline V and J ends were trimmed by 1 base and 5 bases, with 16 bases remaining between them. This CDR3 reads CASSLGFPGMRDTQYF. The CDR3 DNA reads as TGTGCCAGCAGCTTAGGGTTTCCAGGGATGAGAGATACGCAGTATTTT.

A remark on this clonotype: One base away lies a much larger clone, so this may be a sequencing read error. CDR3 residues: CATSRAGVAGNQFF. The DNA of the CDR3 is TGTGCCACCAGCAGAGCCGGGGTAGCGGGGAATCAGTTCTTC. This chain connects TRBV15 to TRBJ2-1; 8 nucleotides match TRBD2. Losses at the gene ends were 1 base for V and 13 bases for J; bases not matched to a gene: 9. Germline V gene data show CDR1 as LNHNV and CDR2 as YYDKDF (reference sequence). There are 14 residues in the CDR3.

V and J are TRBV6-2 or TRBV6-3 and TRBJ2-1, with 14 bases lining up with TRBD2. Germline V gives CDR1 MNHEY, CDR2 SVGEGT. J was trimmed by 5 bases and V by 7 bases; bases with no gene match: 4. This CDR3 has 15 residues. In nucleotides, the CDR3 is TGTGCCAGCACTCGGACTAGCGGGGGGCACAATGAGCAGTTCTTC. Amino acids: CASTRTSGGHNEQFF.

This clonotype was seen repeatedly, ten times or more. The chain has TRBV18 and TRBJ1-5; TRBD1 is a possible D gene (5 bases). Germline lookup yields CDR1 KGHSH and CDR2 LQKENI. Trimming took off 2 bases at V and 7 bases at J, with 15 bases between the two ends. CDR3 length: 15 amino acids. The CDR3 sequence: CASSPNRGVGQPQHF. In DNA form, the CDR3 reads TGTGCCAGCTCACCAAATAGGGGTGTAGGGCAGCCCCAGCATTTT.

This clonotype was recorded a few times. The chain recombines TRBV6-1 with TRBJ2-7, with 7 positions matching TRBD1. Looked up from germline, CDR1 is MNHNS and CDR2 is SASEGT. Trimming removed 6 bases from V and 0 bases from J; junction bases left unmatched: 5. The CDR3 sequence is 14 residues long. CDR3 region: CASSRQGDSYEQYF. CDR3 in DNA: TGTGCCAGCAGCAGACAGGGAGACTCCTACGAGCAGTACTTC.

The rearrangement joins TRBV12-3 or TRBV12-4 to TRBJ1-6; the D gene is possibly TRBD1 (5 bases). The V gene lost 7 bases and the J gene lost 6 bases, with 16 bases spanning the gap. This CDR3 has 15 residues. DNA for the CDR3: TGTGCCAGCAAAACTACAGGAGTCATTAATTCACCCCTCCACTTT. This translates into CASKTTGVINSPLHF.

This clonotype was counted ten times or more. This chain uses TRBV28 with TRBJ2-6, with no clear D. The CDR3 runs to 14 residues. CDR1 is MDHEN, CDR2 SYDVKM, per germline. Trimming stripped 5 bases from V and 4 bases from J, with 9 bases between. The CDR3 region is CASSLGRGANVLTF. The CDR3 bases are TGTGCCAGCAGTCTCGGTCGGGGGGCCAACGTCCTGACTTTC.

This clonotype appeared a few times. The chain has TRBV28 and TRBJ2-1; no clear D gene. This CDR3 has 14 residues. V lost 2 bases, J lost 7 bases, and 12 bases lay in between. Germline loops: CDR1 MDHEN, CDR2 SYDVKM. CDR3 coding DNA: TGTGCCAGCAGTTTAAGGGCTTTCAAGAATGAGCAGTTCTTC. Its protein product is CASSLRAFKNEQFF.

This clonotype showed up many times. The J gene is TRBJ1-2, the V gene TRBV28; 8 bases line up with TRBD1. Germline CDR1 is MDHEN and CDR2 is SYDVKM. Germline trimming cut 6 bases from V and 6 bases from J; bases unmatched to any gene: 6. The CDR3 length is 13 residues. In DNA, the CDR3 is TGTGCCAGCAGATGGGCGACAGGGGATGGCTACACCTTC. It yields the protein CASRWATGDGYTF.

This clonotype was counted between two and nine times. This sequence joins TRBV30 and TRBJ1-3; 8 bases are shared with TRBD1. CDR3 length: 16 residues. Germline CDR1 reads GTSNPN; CDR2 reads SVGIG (reference sequence). Trimming took 2 bases from V and 2 from J; bases not matched to a gene: 8. This chain's CDR3 is CAWSPFGQGAGNTIYF. CDR3 bases: TGTGCCTGGAGTCCGTTTGGACAGGGCGCTGGAAACACCATATATTTT.

This clonotype has at least ten counts. The chain employs TRBV6-5 and TRBJ1-2; a possible D gene is TRBD1 (6 bases). The length of the CDR3 is 16 residues. Deletions cut 0 bases from V and 3 bases from J, with 14 bases between. Looked up from germline, CDR1 is MNHEY and CDR2 is SVGAGI. In nucleotides, the CDR3 is TGTGCCAGCAGTTACTCGGCAGGGGAACAGTACTATGGCTACACCTTC. Its translation: CASSYSAGEQYYGYTF.

In its sample, this clonotype was seen many times. The rearrangement links TRBV7-2 to TRBJ2-2; no clear D. The germline V gene has CDR1 SGHTA and CDR2 FQGNSA. CDR3 size: 15 residues. V lost 3 bases and J lost 3, with 11 bases in between. The CDR3 DNA sequence: TGTGCCAGCAGCTTTGATCGGTCAGACACCGGGGAGCTGTTTTTT. Translated, it gives CASSFDRSDTGELFF. The entire variable domain, with the rest obtained from reference TRBV7-2 and TRBJ2-2, is as follows: GAGVSQSPSNKVTEKGKDVELRCDPISGHTALYWYRQSLGQGLEFLIYFQGNSAPDKSGLPSDRFSAERTGGSVSTLTIQRTQQEDSAVYLCASSFDRSDTGELFFGEGSRLTVL.

The table lists this clonotype with a count of one. This is likely a read error, given that the CDR3 carries no conserved phenylalanine or tryptophan at its end. The V and J genes are TRBV9 and TRBJ1-4, with 7 positions matching TRBD1. CDR1 and CDR2 from the germline V gene are SGDLS and YYNGEE. Trimming took 3 bases from V and 3 from J; bases not matched to a gene: 5. The CDR3 runs to 15 residues. As DNA, the CDR3 is TGTGCCAGCAGCGGGGGACAGAGTCCTAATGAAAAACTGTTTTCT. This encodes CASSGGQSPNEKLFS.